These T cell receptor beta chains were read from a single sample in a study of blood T cells in healthy people across ages. From the 5' RACE reads, TCRdb called clonotypes with MiXCR, one entry per CDR3 protein. Of around 1,500,000 distinct CDR3 sequences listed, approximately 40% are singletons. Sequencing used blood. These receptors originate from a woman under 30 in good health. The CDR3 runs from the conserved cysteine through the conserved F or W. The order of the fields is J gene, clone size, V gene, D gene, CDR3 protein, CDR3 DNA. The D gene is left open where the match is weak. Some rows have no size entry. The others give once, few or many, or a class for an expanded clone.

J gene: TRBJ2-7; clone size: few; V gene: TRBV6-5; D gene: NA; CDR3 protein: CASVAAGSSSYNEQYF; CDR3 DNA: TGTGCCAGCGTAGCCGCTGGGTCCAGCTCCTACAATGAGCAGTACTTC
J gene: TRBJ2-1; clone size: once; V gene: TRBV3-1; D gene: TRBD1; CDR3 protein: CASSQDLGQGGNNEQFF; CDR3 DNA: TGTGCCAGCAGCCAAGATTTGGGACAGGGGGGGAACAATGAGCAGTTCTTC
J gene: TRBJ1-2; clone size: few; V gene: TRBV5-1; D gene: TRBD1; CDR3 protein: CASSLYGRGDYGYTF; CDR3 DNA: TGCGCCAGCAGCTTGTACGGCAGGGGGGACTATGGCTACACCTTC
J gene: TRBJ2-3; clone size: few; V gene: TRBV10-3; D gene: NA; CDR3 protein: CAISPRSSDTQYF; CDR3 DNA: TGTGCCATCAGCCCCCGGTCATCAGATACGCAGTATTTT
J gene: TRBJ2-1; clone size: few; V gene: TRBV5-1; D gene: NA; CDR3 protein: CASSPKHLLRDYNEQFF; CDR3 DNA: TGCGCCAGCAGCCCAAAGCACCTACTTCGGGACTACAATGAGCAGTTCTTC
J gene: TRBJ1-2; clone size: few; V gene: TRBV29-1; D gene: NA; CDR3 protein: CSDHEGYGYTF; CDR3 DNA: TGCAGCGACCACGAAGGCTATGGCTACACCTTC
J gene: TRBJ2-3; clone size: few; V gene: TRBV5-1; D gene: TRBD2; CDR3 protein: CASQTSGEMDTQYF; CDR3 DNA: TGCGCCAGCCAGACTAGCGGGGAAATGGATACGCAGTATTTT
J gene: TRBJ2-3; clone size: NA; V gene: TRBV7-3; D gene: NA; CDR3 protein: CASRKRPGTSTDTQYF; CDR3 DNA: TGTGCCAGCAGAAAACGACCCGGGACTAGCACAGATACGCAGTATTTT
J gene: TRBJ1-1; clone size: NA; V gene: TRBV5-1; D gene: NA; CDR3 protein: CASSLDTGAEAFF; CDR3 DNA: TGCGCCAGCAGCCTTGACACGGGCGCTGAAGCTTTCTTT
J gene: TRBJ2-2; clone size: NA; V gene: TRBV12-3/TRBV12-4; D gene: TRBD2; CDR3 protein: CASRVGLAGSHTGELFF; CDR3 DNA: TGTGCCAGCAGGGTAGGACTAGCGGGTTCTCACACCGGGGAGCTGTTTTTT
J gene: TRBJ2-3; clone size: NA; V gene: TRBV29-1; D gene: TRBD2; CDR3 protein: CSGQRETQYF; CDR3 DNA: TGCAGCGGTCAGCGGGAGACGCAGTATTTT
J gene: TRBJ2-4; clone size: NA; V gene: TRBV3-1; D gene: TRBD2; CDR3 protein: CASSQVWGSGRAVAKNIQYF; CDR3 DNA: TGTGCCAGCAGCCAAGTTTGGGGCAGCGGGAGGGCCGTGGCCAAAAACATTCAGTACTTC
J gene: TRBJ1-6; clone size: once; V gene: TRBV10-3; D gene: NA; CDR3 protein: CAVSESGTVNSPLHF; CDR3 DNA: TGTGCCGTCAGTGAGTCGGGGACGGTGAATTCACCCCTCCACTTT
J gene: TRBJ2-2; clone size: NA; V gene: TRBV11-2; D gene: TRBD2; CDR3 protein: CASSLVAGVGTGELFF; CDR3 DNA: TGTGCCAGCAGCTTAGTTGCGGGGGTTGGCACCGGGGAGCTGTTTTTT
J gene: TRBJ1-2; clone size: few; V gene: TRBV7-2; D gene: NA; CDR3 protein: CASSVRGGSWGYTF; CDR3 DNA: TGTGCCAGCAGCGTGCGGGGGGGGTCATGGGGCTACACCTTC
J gene: TRBJ1-5; clone size: NA; V gene: TRBV15; D gene: TRBD1; CDR3 protein: CATSRLSGQGAPLDRPQHF; CDR3 DNA: TGTGCCACCAGCAGACTATCGGGACAGGGGGCCCCTCTCGATCGGCCCCAGCATTTT
J gene: TRBJ2-1; clone size: few; V gene: TRBV7-9; D gene: TRBD2; CDR3 protein: CASSFQSGSGDNEQFF; CDR3 DNA: TGTGCCAGCAGCTTCCAAAGCGGGAGCGGGGACAATGAGCAGTTCTTC
J gene: TRBJ2-3; clone size: NA; V gene: TRBV2; D gene: TRBD1; CDR3 protein: CASDPTGNTQYF; CDR3 DNA: TGTGCCAGCGACCCGACAGGGAATACGCAGTATTTT
J gene: TRBJ2-7; clone size: NA; V gene: TRBV4-2; D gene: NA; CDR3 protein: CASSHSPGTIYEQYF; CDR3 DNA: TGTGCCAGCAGCCATTCGCCGGGAACTATCTACGAGCAGTACTTC
J gene: TRBJ2-7; clone size: NA; V gene: TRBV2; D gene: TRBD2; CDR3 protein: CASSENSGRLDEQYF; CDR3 DNA: TGTGCCAGCAGCGAAAATAGCGGGAGACTTGACGAGCAGTACTTC
J gene: TRBJ1-2; clone size: NA; V gene: TRBV5-1; D gene: TRBD1; CDR3 protein: CASSPRDRAVYGYTF; CDR3 DNA: TGCGCCAGCAGCCCCAGGGACAGGGCGGTCTATGGCTACACCTTC
J gene: TRBJ2-3; clone size: NA; V gene: TRBV5-1; D gene: NA; CDR3 protein: CASSLAPGEADTQYF; CDR3 DNA: TGCGCCAGCAGCTTGGCCCCAGGAGAGGCCGATACGCAGTATTTT
J gene: TRBJ2-7; clone size: NA; V gene: TRBV7-9; D gene: TRBD2; CDR3 protein: CASSPLAGARGMYF; CDR3 DNA: TGTGCCAGCAGCCCGCTAGCGGGAGCGCGGGGTATGTACTTC
J gene: TRBJ2-1; clone size: NA; V gene: TRBV14; D gene: NA; CDR3 protein: CASSQGVGNEQFF; CDR3 DNA: TGTGCCAGCAGCCAAGGGGTAGGGAATGAGCAGTTCTTC
J gene: TRBJ2-1; clone size: few; V gene: TRBV29-1; D gene: TRBD2; CDR3 protein: CGTLAGGSTEQFF; CDR3 DNA: TGCGGAACACTAGCGGGGGGGTCGACTGAGCAGTTCTTC
J gene: TRBJ2-1; clone size: NA; V gene: TRBV5-1; D gene: NA; CDR3 protein: CASRQGVYNEQFF; CDR3 DNA: TGCGCCAGCCGCCAGGGCGTCTACAATGAGCAGTTCTTC
J gene: TRBJ1-1; clone size: few; V gene: TRBV5-1; D gene: NA; CDR3 protein: CASSLATENTEAFF; CDR3 DNA: TGCGCCAGCAGCTTGGCGACAGAGAACACTGAAGCTTTCTTT
J gene: TRBJ2-3; clone size: few; V gene: TRBV2; D gene: NA; CDR3 protein: CASSVVGSSTDTQYF; CDR3 DNA: TGTGCCAGCAGTGTTGTGGGGTCCAGCACAGATACGCAGTATTTT
J gene: TRBJ2-7; clone size: few; V gene: TRBV2; D gene: TRBD2; CDR3 protein: CASNPSGGSAYEQYF; CDR3 DNA: TGTGCCAGCAATCCAAGCGGGGGGTCCGCCTACGAGCAGTACTTC
J gene: TRBJ2-5; clone size: few; V gene: TRBV20-1; D gene: NA; CDR3 protein: CSARGAAASETQYF; CDR3 DNA: TGCAGTGCTAGGGGTGCAGCGGCCTCGGAGACCCAGTACTTC
J gene: TRBJ1-2; clone size: NA; V gene: TRBV27; D gene: NA; CDR3 protein: CASSKWDTNYGYTF; CDR3 DNA: TGTGCCAGCAGTAAGTGGGACACTAACTATGGCTACACCTTC
J gene: TRBJ1-1; clone size: NA; V gene: TRBV29-1; D gene: NA; CDR3 protein: CSAEPGVMNTEAFF; CDR3 DNA: TGCAGCGCCGAACCGGGGGTTATGAACACTGAAGCTTTCTTT
J gene: TRBJ1-1; clone size: few; V gene: TRBV18; D gene: NA; CDR3 protein: CASSPVEGGGAEAFF; CDR3 DNA: TGTGCCAGCTCACCCGTGGAGGGGGGCGGCGCTGAAGCTTTCTTT
J gene: TRBJ2-2; clone size: NA; V gene: TRBV29-1; D gene: NA; CDR3 protein: CSVEESSQRLSHTGELFF; CDR3 DNA: TGCAGCGTTGAAGAGAGCTCGCAGCGCCTAAGCCACACCGGGGAGCTGTTTTTT
J gene: TRBJ2-1; clone size: many; V gene: TRBV3-1; D gene: TRBD2; CDR3 protein: CASSQEAAGAYNEQFF; CDR3 DNA: TGTGCCAGCAGCCAAGAGGCAGCGGGAGCCTACAATGAGCAGTTCTTC
J gene: TRBJ1-2; clone size: few; V gene: TRBV28; D gene: NA; CDR3 protein: CASLVTGGGYTF; CDR3 DNA: TGTGCCAGCCTAGTTACGGGTGGAGGCTACACCTTC
J gene: TRBJ1-2; clone size: NA; V gene: TRBV29-1; D gene: TRBD1; CDR3 protein: CSAVGGPDRGGRYGYTF; CDR3 DNA: TGCAGCGCCGTGGGGGGCCCCGACAGGGGCGGTAGGTATGGCTACACCTTC
J gene: TRBJ2-1; clone size: few; V gene: TRBV20-1; D gene: NA; CDR3 protein: CSARDPARNNEQFF; CDR3 DNA: TGCAGTGCTAGAGATCCAGCGAGGAACAATGAGCAGTTCTTC
J gene: TRBJ2-7; clone size: NA; V gene: TRBV7-6; D gene: TRBD1; CDR3 protein: CASSSPSGQRYEQYF; CDR3 DNA: TGTGCCAGCAGCTCTCCCTCGGGACAGAGGTACGAGCAGTACTTC
J gene: TRBJ2-1; clone size: NA; V gene: TRBV29-1; D gene: NA; CDR3 protein: CSVERGQQFF; CDR3 DNA: TGCAGCGTTGAACGGGGGCAGCAGTTCTTC
J gene: TRBJ1-1; clone size: NA; V gene: TRBV7-9; D gene: TRBD1; CDR3 protein: CASSLNPTGGEAFF; CDR3 DNA: TGTGCCAGCAGCTTAAACCCTACAGGGGGTGAAGCTTTCTTT
J gene: TRBJ2-3; clone size: many; V gene: TRBV7-2; D gene: NA; CDR3 protein: CATPGPITDTQYF; CDR3 DNA: TGTGCCACCCCGGGACCTATCACAGATACGCAGTATTTT
J gene: TRBJ2-5; clone size: NA; V gene: TRBV9; D gene: TRBD1; CDR3 protein: CASSVSRGLETQYF; CDR3 DNA: TGTGCCAGCAGCGTATCCAGGGGGCTGGAGACCCAGTACTTC
J gene: TRBJ2-7; clone size: NA; V gene: TRBV21-1; D gene: NA; CDR3 protein: CASSKGQALYEQYF; CDR3 DNA: TGTGCCAGCAGCAAGGGACAGGCCCTCTACGAGCAGTACTTC
J gene: TRBJ2-1; clone size: NA; V gene: TRBV11-2; D gene: NA; CDR3 protein: CASSLNSDVQFF; CDR3 DNA: TGTGCCAGCAGCTTAAACAGCGATGTGCAGTTCTTC
J gene: TRBJ1-1; clone size: NA; V gene: TRBV24-1; D gene: NA; CDR3 protein: CATRQGENTEAFF; CDR3 DNA: TGTGCCACCAGACAGGGAGAGAACACTGAAGCTTTCTTT
J gene: TRBJ2-6; clone size: few; V gene: TRBV3-1; D gene: NA; CDR3 protein: CASSQEVARSSSGANVLTF; CDR3 DNA: TGTGCCAGCAGCCAAGAGGTGGCACGCTCTAGCTCTGGGGCCAACGTCCTGACTTTC
J gene: TRBJ2-5; clone size: NA; V gene: TRBV18; D gene: NA; CDR3 protein: CASSPEGRETQYF; CDR3 DNA: TGTGCCAGCTCACCAGAGGGCCGTGAGACCCAGTACTTC
J gene: TRBJ1-2; clone size: NA; V gene: TRBV27; D gene: NA; CDR3 protein: CASRYQGSYGYTF; CDR3 DNA: TGTGCCAGCAGATATCAGGGATCCTATGGCTACACCTTC